This T cell receptor (beta chain) appears in the sequencing data of a study of T cells in Graves' hyperthyroidism and ophthalmopathy. Study details: Peripheral blood was acquired at first diagnosis, ahead of any therapy whatsoever.

Study observations and caveats: Among thyroid clonotypes expanded above 0.001, most also appeared in blood.

This clonotype was observed a few times. What it recognizes is unknown. Uncontrolled infection, other autoimmune disease, pregnancy or lactation disqualified patients from enrolment. Extraction of PBMCs used roughly 9.3 ml of fresh peripheral blood. Amplified TCR beta CDR3 regions came from RNA transcripts. In the first-round RT-PCR of the TCR CDR3, the HTBI primer set was used. One entry per CDR3 protein results from TCRdb running MiXCR on the multiplex PCR reads. The sample has approximately 380,000 distinct CDR3 sequences; under 20% are singletons. The CDR3 has 13 residues. Looked up from germline, CDR1 is SGHRS and CDR2 is YFSETQ. V was shortened by 2 bases and J by 11 bases, with 13 bases between the two germline ends.

Sequencing was done on a sample of blood. The chain recombines TRBV5-1 with TRBJ1-4, with D perhaps matching TRBD1 (6 bases). This receptor was identified in a man aged 18 to 35 with Graves' ophthalmopathy. For the CDR3, the DNA is TGCGCCAGCAGCTTTGAGGGGGTTCGGAAACTGTTTTTT. Translation: CASSFEGVRKLFF.